This is a list of T cell receptor beta chains from one sample in a study of blood T cell repertoires in COVID-19. The table came from immunoSEQ multiplex PCR; TCRdb's copy has only in-frame clones and leaves some out. The sample has 80,000 to 95,000 clones; 85% are singletons. Sequencing used peripheral blood. These receptor sequences come from a man at least 80 years old with acute or convalescent COVID-19. Each CDR3 is given with its conserved first and last residue.

CDR3 protein,V gene,J gene
CASSLRGGETQYF,TRBV7-3,TRBJ2-5
CASSDPSGIRQYF,TRBV6-1,TRBJ2-3
CASSQMGQGSEELFF,TRBV3-1/TRBV3-2,TRBJ2-2
CASPGRGTEAFF,TRBV5-8,TRBJ1-1
CASTARAGRGGYGYTF,TRBV28,TRBJ1-2
CASTPGQRSGNTIYF,TRBV6-2/TRBV6-3,TRBJ1-3
CASSVRDRAHEQYF,TRBV9,TRBJ2-7
CSASDWGQGPSYEQYF,TRBV20-1,TRBJ2-7
CASSPSGLAGPPMWTGELFF,TRBV27,TRBJ2-2
CASSLTADTQYF,TRBV11-2,TRBJ2-3
CASSSLTETLETQYF,TRBV7-8,TRBJ2-5
CASSPSNDAGQASTDTQYF,TRBV21-1,TRBJ2-3
CASSSSATNEKLFF,TRBV6-5,TRBJ1-4
CASSPKALAGVPYEQYF,TRBV18,TRBJ2-7
CATRTGVYEQYF,TRBV19,TRBJ2-7
CASSPPPGQASDTQYF,TRBV18,TRBJ2-3
CASTNYYGYTF,TRBV7-9,TRBJ1-2
CASSPRQGGNSPLHF,TRBV19,TRBJ1-6
CASSPTGSYEQYF,TRBV14,TRBJ2-7
CASSQRLGQAGNTIYF,TRBV3-1/TRBV3-2,TRBJ1-3
CASSPGQGRNTEAFF,TRBV27,TRBJ1-1
CASSQDPGQGVSSGNTIYF,TRBV4-1,TRBJ1-3
CASSEGTGTGPYEQYF,TRBV2,TRBJ2-7
CASSPDSGRITGELFF,TRBV5-4,TRBJ2-2